This T cell receptor beta chain was documented in a study of CD8+ T cells in alopecia areata. About the research overall: The approximately 6-11-week-old female C3H/HeJ mice were given skin taken from roughly 6-13-month-old C3H/HeJ graft donors that had spontaneous alopecia.

About this clone: Mouse gene names apply. Read data end 4 residues before the CDR3 end; the end is taken from the germline J gene.

This CDR3 has 17 amino acids. The ends lost 3 bases at V and 0 bases at J; junction bases unmatched: 7. Germline V lookup: CDR1 NSQYPW, CDR2 LRSPGD (reference sequence). Extracted from the samples, RNA was reverse transcribed into cDNA to serve as the sequencing template. Assay used: immunoSEQ multiplex PCR; TCRdb lists only in-frame clones, some missing. The sample yields more than 90,000 clones, without any singletons. The source of this sequence is a C3H/HeJ mouse with alopecia areata. Mouse MHC haplotype: H2-k. Sequenced input: lesional skin. The chain recombines TRBV1 with TRBJ2-7; 11 bases fit TRBD2. This CDR3 is CTCSARDWGRSSYEQYF. The covered CDR3 bases are TGCACCTGCAGTGCCCGGGACTGGGGGAGAAGCTCCTAT.